The subject of this entry is one T cell receptor beta chain. The antigen is unknown. The data derive from a study of cytomegalovirus exposure and HLA in healthy donors. Broader study findings: Listed as cytomegalovirus-associated were 164 TCR beta chains. A later analysis showed that HLA-associated TCR beta chains had undergone more clonal expansion than equally common others.

PCR used 60 Vbeta primers and 13 Jbeta primers. Sequencing used immunoSEQ multiplex PCR; TCRdb keeps in-frame clones, though not all of them. The sample includes about 140,000 clones, 60% to 80% of them seen just once. J gave up 3 bases and V 9 bases, and 5 bases lay outside the gene matches. The length of the CDR3 is 13 residues. Germline CDR1 is SNHLY and CDR2 is FYNNEI. Sequenced sample: PBMCs. The TCR originated in a young man in good health and CMV-seronegative. The gene calls are TRBV2 and TRBJ1-2; 9 nucleotides match TRBD1. The CDR3 DNA sequence: TGTGCCAGTACGGGACAGGGAGACTATGGCTACACCTTC. Amino acids: CASTGQGDYGYTF. Complete variable domain (other parts from reference TRBV2 and TRBJ1-2): EPEVTQTPSHQVTQMGQEVILRCVPISNHLYFYWYRQILGQKVEFLVSFYNNEISEKSEIFDDQFSVERPDGSNFTLKIRSTKLEDSAMYFCASTGQGDYGYTFGSGTRLTVV.